These T cell receptor beta chains were read from a single sample in a study of T cell responses to AZD1222 COVID-19 vaccine. Sequencing used immunoSEQ multiplex PCR; TCRdb keeps in-frame clones, though not all of them. Among roughly 120,000 clones listed, around 90% were seen once. The specimen comprised peripheral blood, sampled on day 0 of AZD1222 vaccination. The receptors come from an adult in good health. Both conserved end residues are part of each CDR3. Fields, in order: D gene, CDR3 length, clone size, J gene, V gene, CDR3 DNA, CDR3 protein. D genes are given only for firm matches. Only some rows state a clone size, as once, few, many or a class for expanded clones.

D: TRBD1
length: 16
size: -
J: TRBJ2-7
V: TRBV11-2
DNA: TGTGCCAGCAGCTCGCTACAGGGGGCCGGATACTACGAGCAGTACTTC
CDR3: CASSSLQGAGYYEQYF

D: -
length: 15
size: -
J: TRBJ1-2
V: TRBV6-1
DNA: TGTGCCAGCAGTGAGGGGGTCGTAGCTAACTATGGCTACACCTTC
CDR3: CASSEGVVANYGYTF

D: -
length: 12
size: -
J: TRBJ2-1
V: TRBV18
DNA: TGTGCCAGCTCACCATCGAAGGCAGAGCAGTTCTTC
CDR3: CASSPSKAEQFF

D: -
length: 15
size: -
J: TRBJ2-5
V: TRBV5-1
DNA: TGCGCCAGCAGCTTGACAGCCGCTTCAGGGGAGACCCAGTACTTC
CDR3: CASSLTAASGETQYF

D: -
length: 17
size: -
J: TRBJ1-6
V: TRBV14
DNA: TGTGCCAGCAGCCAAAGGGGTCCTACGGTCCTAAATTCACCCCTCCACTTT
CDR3: CASSQRGPTVLNSPLHF

D: -
length: 14
size: few
J: TRBJ1-6
V: TRBV7-9
DNA: TGTGCCAGCAGCCCCGACACCAGGCATTCACCCCTCCACTTT
CDR3: CASSPDTRHSPLHF

D: TRBD1
length: 14
size: -
J: TRBJ1-1
V: TRBV11-3
DNA: TGTGCCAGCAAGGAGGGGGCGAGTTCCCCTGAAGCTTTCTTT
CDR3: CASKEGASSPEAFF

D: TRBD1
length: 13
size: -
J: TRBJ2-7
V: TRBV27
DNA: TGTGCCAGCAGTTTCGGACAGGGGGGAGAGCAGTACTTC
CDR3: CASSFGQGGEQYF

D: -
length: 14
size: -
J: TRBJ2-7
V: TRBV11-2
DNA: TGTGCCAGCAGCTTAGTGTCCGGGCCCTACGAGCAGTACTTC
CDR3: CASSLVSGPYEQYF

D: -
length: 16
size: -
J: TRBJ2-2
V: TRBV4-2
DNA: TGTGCCAGCAGCCCACCCCGTCGGCTGAACACCGGGGAGCTGTTTTTT
CDR3: CASSPPRRLNTGELFF

D: -
length: 13
size: few
J: TRBJ1-1
V: TRBV11-2
DNA: TGTGCCAGCAGCTTAGTCAGGGGCACTGAAGCTTTCTTT
CDR3: CASSLVRGTEAFF

D: -
length: 15
size: -
J: TRBJ2-2
V: TRBV6-1
DNA: TGTGCCAGCAGTGAATGGGGGGGCGACACCGGGGAGCTGTTTTTT
CDR3: CASSEWGGDTGELFF

D: TRBD1
length: 14
size: -
J: TRBJ1-1
V: TRBV19
DNA: TGTGCCAGTATTGGGGGGACAGTGAACACTGAAGCTTTCTTT
CDR3: CASIGGTVNTEAFF

D: TRBD1
length: 14
size: -
J: TRBJ1-1
V: TRBV10-1
DNA: TGCGCCAGCAGTGAGGGGACAGTTAGGAGGGAGGCTTTCTTT
CDR3: CASSEGTVRREAFF

D: -
length: 14
size: once
J: TRBJ1-3
V: TRBV5-1
DNA: TGCGCCAGCAGCCTCGCCAGCTCTGGAAACACCATATATTTT
CDR3: CASSLASSGNTIYF

D: -
length: 13
size: -
J: TRBJ1-5
V: TRBV19
DNA: TGTGCCAGTAGTAGCCAGGGAGGGCAGCCCCAGCATTTT
CDR3: CASSSQGGQPQHF

D: -
length: 12
size: -
J: TRBJ2-7
V: TRBV2
DNA: TGTGCCAGCAGTGCTAGGCTCAACGAGCAGTACTTC
CDR3: CASSARLNEQYF

D: -
length: 12
size: -
J: TRBJ1-2
V: TRBV6-1
DNA: TGTGCCAGCAGTGAGGCTCACGGGGGCTACACCTTC
CDR3: CASSEAHGGYTF

D: -
length: 14
size: -
J: TRBJ2-1
V: TRBV6-5
DNA: TGTGCCACTCCAGGGGAGGTCCGCTACAATGAGCAGTTCTTC
CDR3: CATPGEVRYNEQFF

D: -
length: 14
size: -
J: TRBJ1-1
V: TRBV5-1
DNA: TGCGCCAGCAGCTTGACAGATACGAACACTGAAGCTTTCTTT
CDR3: CASSLTDTNTEAFF

D: TRBD1
length: 14
size: -
J: TRBJ1-1
V: TRBV5-5
DNA: TGTGCCAGCAGCGGTGGGACAGCGAACACTGAAGCTTTCTTT
CDR3: CASSGGTANTEAFF

D: TRBD1
length: 16
size: -
J: TRBJ1-3
V: TRBV10-3
DNA: TGTGCCATCAGTGGGGGGGGACAGGACTCTGGAAACACCATATATTTT
CDR3: CAISGGGQDSGNTIYF

D: -
length: 13
size: -
J: TRBJ1-2
V: TRBV5-1
DNA: TGCGCCAGCAGCTTGGCAGGGCGGTATGGCTACACCTTC
CDR3: CASSLAGRYGYTF

D: -
length: 14
size: -
J: TRBJ2-7
V: TRBV5-1
DNA: TGCGCCAGCAGCTGGGCAGACCAGGCCTACGAGCAGTACTTC
CDR3: CASSWADQAYEQYF

D: TRBD2
length: 17
size: -
J: TRBJ2-3
V: TRBV10-1
DNA: TGCGCCAGCAGTGATTCCTGGACTAGCGGGGGCACAGATACGCAGTATTTT
CDR3: CASSDSWTSGGTDTQYF

D: -
length: 15
size: -
J: TRBJ2-1
V: TRBV2
DNA: TGTGCCAGCAGTGAATTGTACGGTTCCTACAATGAGCAGTTCTTC
CDR3: CASSELYGSYNEQFF

D: TRBD1
length: 14
size: -
J: TRBJ2-7
V: TRBV5-1
DNA: TGCGCCAGCAGATGGACAGGTGAAGGGTACGAGCAGTACTTC
CDR3: CASRWTGEGYEQYF

D: -
length: 15
size: -
J: TRBJ1-2
V: TRBV6-5
DNA: TGTGCCAGCAGCCCCTATCAGTTAGCTAACTATGGCTACACCTTC
CDR3: CASSPYQLANYGYTF

D: TRBD1
length: 12
size: -
J: TRBJ1-2
V: TRBV5-1
DNA: TGCGCCAGCAGCTATGGGACAGATGGCTACACCTTC
CDR3: CASSYGTDGYTF